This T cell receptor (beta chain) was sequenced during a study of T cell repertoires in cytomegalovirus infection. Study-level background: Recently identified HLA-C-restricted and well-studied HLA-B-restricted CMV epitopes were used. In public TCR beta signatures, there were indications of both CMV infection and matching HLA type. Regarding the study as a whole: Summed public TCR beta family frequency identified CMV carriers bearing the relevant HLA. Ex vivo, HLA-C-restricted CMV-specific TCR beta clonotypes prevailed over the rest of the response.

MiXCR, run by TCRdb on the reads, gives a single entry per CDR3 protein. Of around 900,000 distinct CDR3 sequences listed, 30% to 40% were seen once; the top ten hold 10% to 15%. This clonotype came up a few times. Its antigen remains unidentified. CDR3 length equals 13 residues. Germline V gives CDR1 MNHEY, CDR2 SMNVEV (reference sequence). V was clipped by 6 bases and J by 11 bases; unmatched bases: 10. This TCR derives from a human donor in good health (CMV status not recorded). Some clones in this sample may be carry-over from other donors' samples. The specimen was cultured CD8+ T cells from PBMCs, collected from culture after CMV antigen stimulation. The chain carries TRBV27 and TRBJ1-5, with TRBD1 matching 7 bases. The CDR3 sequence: CASSVRGGRAQHF. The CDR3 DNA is TGTGCCAGCAGCGTAAGAGGGGGCAGGGCCCAGCATTTT.